These T cell receptor beta chains were read from a single sample in a study of identical twins. TCRdb re-called the 5' RACE reads through MiXCR, storing one row per CDR3 protein. The data show 450,000 or so distinct CDR3 sequences, about 18% seen once. Sequencing used naive T cells sorted from blood. The receptors were sampled from a man aged 50 to 59 in good health. CDR3s leave out the opening cysteine and the closing phenylalanine or tryptophan. Each record gives: V gene, D gene, CDR3 protein. The D gene is left open where the match is weak.

TRBV20-1	-	SARKSEKLF
TRBV6-2/TRBV6-3	-	ASRPNFKNIQY
TRBV6-5	TRBD1	ASSTGQGEQF
TRBV4-3	TRBD2	ASSQDRSGRAYEQY
TRBV5-1	-	ASSLVEGPDTQY
TRBV27	TRBD1	ASSRDRAVQY
TRBV10-1	-	ASSDLVNPREQY
TRBV4-3	TRBD1	ASSQDYRGFNEQY
TRBV6-5	-	ASSFRARVGNSPLH
TRBV7-2	-	ASSLGTTAYNEQF
TRBV7-9	TRBD1	ASSLDWTGNMNTEAF
TRBV11-2	-	ASSLYVYRKTTNYGYT
TRBV5-1	TRBD1	ASSPTGTGLYEQY
TRBV7-8	-	ASSPMTRTNYEQY
TRBV20-1	-	SAQDWGVNTEAF
TRBV5-1	TRBD1	ASSLGTGTNTGELF
TRBV5-1	TRBD1	ASRDWDRGLYEQY
TRBV7-9	-	ASSRSGLHYGYT
TRBV2	-	ASETLQGGYTEAF
TRBV15	TRBD2	ATSRDVGLAGDTQY
TRBV6-5	-	ASSYGGGVWDNEQF
TRBV6-1	-	ASSEGSYGYT
TRBV20-1	-	SARARRDEETQY
TRBV14	TRBD2	ASSHGERERKF
TRBV6-2/TRBV6-3	-	ASSYAVEQY